These T cell receptor beta chains were read from a single sample in a study of blood T cell repertoires in COVID-19. The table came from immunoSEQ multiplex PCR; TCRdb's copy has only in-frame clones and leaves some out. This table holds some 520,000 clones, roughly 89% found once. The sample was peripheral blood. These receptors were obtained from a young man with COVID-19, enrolled during active disease. The CDR3 runs from the conserved cysteine through the conserved F or W. The D gene is left open where the match is weak. Part of the rows lack a size; the others show once, few, many or a class for expanded clones.

abundance	d_gene	v_gene	j_gene	CDR3aa	CDR3nt
.	TRBD1	TRBV30	TRBJ1-2	CAWSVDRVGGYTF	TGTGCCTGGAGCGTGGACAGGGTGGGAGGCTACACCTTC
.	.	TRBV2	TRBJ2-5	CASSQGFQETQYF	TGTGCCAGCAGTCAGGGTTTCCAAGAGACCCAGTACTTC
.	.	TRBV9	TRBJ1-3	CASSVAGFGNTIYF	TGTGCCAGCAGCGTAGCCGGTTTCGGAAACACCATATATTTT
.	TRBD2	TRBV7-9	TRBJ2-7	CASSSMAGRGEQYF	TGTGCCAGCAGCTCTATGGCAGGGAGGGGCGAGCAGTACTTC
.	TRBD1	TRBV18	TRBJ2-5	CASSHSPGQAETQYF	TGTGCCAGCTCTCACTCACCGGGACAGGCGGAGACCCAGTACTTC
.	.	TRBV11-1	TRBJ1-4	CASSGEGQPGKLFF	TGTGCCAGCAGCGGGGAGGGACAACCGGGAAAACTGTTTTTT
once	.	TRBV19	TRBJ2-6	CASSIYGAVSGANVLTF	TGTGCCAGTAGTATCTATGGGGCGGTCTCTGGGGCCAACGTCCTGACTTTC
.	.	TRBV19	TRBJ1-5	CASSSSNSGYQPQHF	TGTGCCAGTAGTTCATCAAACTCAGGTTATCAGCCCCAGCATTTT
once	.	TRBV29-1	TRBJ2-2	CSVEDRHRAGAGELFF	TGCAGCGTTGAAGATCGCCACAGGGCAGGGGCCGGGGAGCTGTTTTTT
.	TRBD2	TRBV25-1	TRBJ2-1	CASSLQGLAPSNEQFF	TGTGCCAGCAGTCTACAGGGACTAGCCCCCTCTAATGAGCAGTTCTTC
once	TRBD2	TRBV5-4	TRBJ2-3	CASSSLAGENTQYF	TGTGCCAGCAGCTCCCTAGCGGGAGAGAATACGCAGTATTTT
.	.	TRBV18	TRBJ2-5	CASSDPVPLQETQYF	TGTGCCAGCTCAGATCCGGTGCCTCTTCAAGAGACCCAGTACTTC
.	.	TRBV27	TRBJ2-6	CASRKGESGANVLTF	TGTGCCAGCAGAAAAGGGGAATCTGGGGCCAACGTCCTGACTTTC
.	TRBD2	TRBV2	TRBJ2-3	CASSGSGSAIDTQYF	TGTGCCAGCAGTGGTAGCGGGAGCGCGATAGATACGCAGTATTTT
.	.	TRBV6-5	TRBJ2-7	CASSDSYEQYF	TGTGCCAGCAGCGACAGCTACGAGCAGTACTTC
.	.	TRBV27	TRBJ1-6	CASSFDRSSSYNSPLHF	TGTGCCAGCAGTTTCGACAGATCGAGCTCCTATAATTCACCCCTCCACTTT
.	.	TRBV9	TRBJ2-5	CASSVEGHSQGTQYF	TGTGCCAGCAGCGTAGAGGGACACTCCCAGGGGACCCAGTACTTC
few	.	TRBV5-1	TRBJ2-5	CASSLMSETQYF	TGCGCCAGCAGCTTGATGTCGGAGACCCAGTACTTC
.	TRBD1	TRBV7-3	TRBJ2-7	CASSVTGGVVYEQYF	TGTGCCAGCAGCGTCACAGGGGGCGTAGTTTATGAGCAGTACTTC
.	.	TRBV9	TRBJ2-5	CASSGNAGNQETQYF	TGTGCCAGCAGCGGAAATGCGGGAAACCAAGAGACCCAGTACTTC
.	.	TRBV11-3	TRBJ2-1	CASSFPRDEQFF	TGTGCCAGCAGCTTCCCGCGTGATGAGCAGTTCTTC
.	.	TRBV19	TRBJ1-5	CASSIGLVQPQHF	TGTGCCAGTAGTATAGGGTTAGTTCAGCCCCAGCATTTT
.	TRBD1	TRBV5-1	TRBJ2-3	CASSLFSQGATRAYF	TGCGCCAGCAGCTTGTTTTCACAGGGGGCGACGAGGGCCTATTTT
.	TRBD1	TRBV6-5	TRBJ2-2	CASRGQPNTGELFF	TGTGCCAGCAGGGGACAGCCGAACACCGGGGAGCTGTTTTTT
.	TRBD2	TRBV6-6	TRBJ2-5	CASSLGLAEETQYF	TGTGCCAGCAGCCTGGGACTAGCGGAAGAGACCCAGTACTTC
.	.	TRBV3-1/TRBV3-2	TRBJ2-1	CASSQDPYNEQFF	TGTGCCAGCAGCCAAGATCCATACAATGAGCAGTTCTTC
.	TRBD1	TRBV11-2	TRBJ1-5	CASSLRQGAGQPQHF	TGTGCCAGCAGCTTACGCCAGGGGGCCGGGCAGCCCCAGCATTTT
.	.	TRBV2	TRBJ1-2	CASSPQGAGYTF	TGTGCCAGCAGCCCACAGGGTGCTGGCTACACCTTC
.	.	TRBV6-1	TRBJ2-3	CASSEARTASQYF	TGTGCCAGCAGTGAAGCGAGGACAGCCTCGCAGTATTTT
.	.	TRBV7-2	TRBJ2-5	CASSLGQGTQYF	TGTGCCAGCAGCTTAGGTCAGGGTACCCAGTACTTC
few	TRBD1	TRBV5-1	TRBJ1-4	CASTSGTADEKLFF	TGCGCCAGCACTTCCGGGACAGCAGATGAAAAACTGTTTTTT
.	TRBD1	TRBV24-1	TRBJ2-1	CATSDPPGQGSYNEQFF	TGTGCCACCAGTGACCCACCGGGACAGGGGTCCTACAATGAGCAGTTCTTC
few	.	TRBV18	TRBJ1-5	CASSQYSNQPQHF	TGTGCCAGCTCACAATATAGCAATCAGCCCCAGCATTTT